The 28 T cell receptor beta chains listed next were all sequenced from one sample in a study of T-cell memory formation after mild COVID-19. TCRdb processed the 5' RACE reads anew with MiXCR; each CDR3 protein has one entry. Of about half a million distinct CDR3 sequences listed, roughly 18% are singletons. Sequenced: PBMCs or a T cell subset sorted from them (not recorded which). The receptors stem from an adult woman who had mild COVID-19 (a few samples of this study predate the infection). Cell type and time point are not known.

The V and J genes are TRBV19 and TRBJ2-1; D gene unclear. The germline CDR1 and CDR2 sequences are LNHDA and SQIVND (reference sequence). V was shortened by 4 bases and J by 0 bases, with 16 bases between the two germline ends. This CDR3 is built from 17 residues. DNA of the CDR3: TGTGCCAGTAGTAACCCGCCTGAGCTGAGCTCCTACAATGAGCAGTTCTTC. Translating gives CASSNPPELSSYNEQFF.

This clonotype has only a few counts. The rearrangement joins TRBV5-1 to TRBJ2-5; D unclear. Per the germline V gene, CDR1 is SGHRS and CDR2 is YFSETQ. The CDR3 has 14 residues. Trimming pared 4 bases from V and 3 bases from J, leaving 13 bases between. The CDR3 region is CASSANGIKETQYF. The CDR3 region has the DNA TGCGCCAGCAGCGCCAATGGGATTAAAGAGACCCAGTACTTC.

The genes are TRBV7-6 and TRBJ1-1, with D possibly matching TRBD1 (5 bases). The length of the CDR3 is 14 residues. The germline V gene has CDR1 SGHVS and CDR2 FNYEAQ. V was shortened by 0 bases and J by 4 bases, with 9 bases between the two germline ends. CDR3 coding DNA: TGTGCCAGCAGCTTAGCAGGGGTCGGCACTGAAGCTTTCTTT. Encoded protein: CASSLAGVGTEAFF.

The CDR3 is CASSHPLGTANTEAFF. DNA of the CDR3: TGCGCCAGCAGCCACCCTCTCGGGACGGCGAACACTGAAGCTTTCTTT. This chain connects TRBV5-1 to TRBJ1-1, with D possibly matching TRBD1 (5 bases). The CDR3 covers 16 residues. Germline V gives CDR1 SGHRS, CDR2 YFSETQ. Between the trimmed V and J ends, which lost 4 bases and 1 base, there was a span of 17 bases.

This clonotype was recorded a few times. V gene TRBV19 combines with J gene TRBJ2-1; TRBD2 matches at 9 bases. This CDR3 has 16 amino acids. The J segment lost 4 bases and the V segment lost 3 bases, leaving 7 bases of the junction unmatched. Germline V CDR1 and CDR2: LNHDA, SQIVND (reference sequence). CDR3 bases: TGTGCCAGTAGTATTTTAGCGGGGGAGAGATACAATGAGCAGTTCTTC. This gives the protein CASSILAGERYNEQFF.

The chain joins TRBV20-1 to TRBJ2-3; 9 bases agree with TRBD1. This CDR3 spans 15 amino acids. Per the germline V gene, CDR1 is DFQATT and CDR2 is SNEGSKA (reference sequence). The junction had 15 bases not matched to a gene; V was cut back by 6 bases and J by 8 bases. The CDR3 nucleotides read TGCAGTGCCACAAGTTGGGGACAGGGAAGGGGTACGCAGTATTTT. This gives the protein CSATSWGQGRGTQYF.

In this sample, this clonotype turned up many times. Germline and junction disagree at one end, which may indicate a read error. The rearrangement links TRBV5-1 to TRBJ1-2; 9 bases align to TRBD1. Germline loops: CDR1 SGHRS, CDR2 YFSETQ. CDR3 length: 12 residues. CDR3 bases: TGCGCCAGCAGCGATGGGACAGGGTCCCGTGCCTTC. As protein: CASSDGTGSRAF.

The table lists this clonotype with a few counts. J is TRBJ1-2 and V is TRBV7-2; D unresolved. The CDR3 consists of 13 residues. Trimming cost V 2 bases and J 3 bases, with 7 bases left between them. Germline CDR1 is SGHTA and CDR2 is FQGNSA. The chain's CDR3 is CASSLMTDYGYTF. Here the CDR3 DNA reads TGTGCCAGCAGCTTAATGACGGACTATGGCTACACCTTC.

This clonotype was observed a few times. The V and J genes are TRBV20-1 and TRBJ2-3; D is perhaps TRBD2 (5 bases). The CDR3 totals 15 residues. Trimming pared 2 bases from V and 0 bases from J, leaving 12 bases between. The germline V gene encodes CDR1 DFQATT and CDR2 SNEGSKA (reference sequence). The CDR3 is CSARFLAESTDTQYF. DNA for the CDR3: TGCAGTGCTAGATTTCTAGCCGAGAGCACAGATACGCAGTATTTT.

The rearrangement joins TRBV15 to TRBJ1-5; 9 positions agree with TRBD1. The junction had 12 bases not matched to a gene; V was cut back by 0 bases and J by 12 bases. This CDR3 is 16 amino acids long. Germline V lookup: CDR1 LNHNV, CDR2 YYDKDF (reference sequence). CDR3 protein: CATSRETGGLVRGQHF. The DNA for the CDR3 is TGTGCCACCAGCAGAGAAACAGGGGGCTTGGTAAGGGGCCAGCATTTT.

The chain couples TRBV20-1 to TRBJ2-1, with a weak D call TRBD2 (6 bases). The germline gives CDR1 DFQATT, CDR2 SNEGSKA (reference sequence). V was shortened by 0 bases and J by 6 bases, with 12 bases between the two germline ends. The CDR3 runs 14 residues. The CDR3 DNA follows: TGCAGTGCTAGAGATGGGGCGGGGACCAATGAGCAGTTCTTC. Its protein is CSARDGAGTNEQFF.

The chain recombines TRBV18 with TRBJ1-2; no clear D gene. This CDR3 is built from 14 residues. Trimming shortened V by 2 bases and J by 4 bases, and 11 bases separated the two germline ends. The germline V gene has CDR1 KGHSH and CDR2 LQKENI. The CDR3 sequence: CASSPVLPSYGYTF. CDR3 sequence (DNA): TGTGCCAGCTCACCAGTCTTACCCTCCTATGGCTACACCTTC.

This clonotype came up a few times. Here the CDR3 DNA reads TGCAGCGTTGGAGGGACGCCCCCAGATACGCAGTATTTT. It codes for CSVGGTPPDTQYF. The rearrangement links TRBV29-1 to TRBJ2-3, with D perhaps assigned TRBD1 or TRBD2 (5 bases each). The V gene's germline CDR1 is SQVTM and CDR2 ANQGSEA. The CDR3 contains 13 residues. Trimming shortened V by 4 bases and J by 4 bases, and 12 bases separated the two germline ends.

This rearrangement joins TRBV12-3 or TRBV12-4 to TRBJ1-5; D not resolved. The length of the CDR3 is 13 residues. Trimming removed 7 bases from V and 9 bases from J, with 16 bases in between. The CDR3 nucleotides are TGTGCCAGCATTGCCCACGAGGGTTGGCCCCAGCATTTT. As protein: CASIAHEGWPQHF.

The chain recombines TRBV14 with TRBJ2-7; maybe TRBD1 (5 bases). CDR1 is SGHDN and CDR2 is FVKESK in the germline V gene. The CDR3 has 15 residues. V gave up 3 bases and J gave up 0 bases, with 12 bases separating them. The CDR3 here is CASSHLGVISYEQYF. The CDR3 coding sequence is TGTGCCAGCAGCCACCTAGGGGTTATCTCCTACGAGCAGTACTTC. Variable domain in full (rest from reference TRBV14 and TRBJ2-7): EAGVTQFPSHSVIEKGQTVTLRCDPISGHDNLYWYRRVMGKEIKFLLHFVKESKQDESGMPNNRFLAERTGGTYSTLKVQPAELEDSGVYFCASSHLGVISYEQYFGPGTRLTVT.

The DNA of the CDR3 is TGTGCCAGCAGCTTATACGAAGCGGGGAACACCGGGGAGCTGTTTTTT. Translated: CASSLYEAGNTGELFF. The chain couples TRBV7-9 to TRBJ2-2, with D possibly being TRBD2 (6 bases). The V and J ends lost 2 bases and 1 base respectively, with 11 bases between them. The CDR3 spans 16 residues. Germline V gene lookup returns CDR1 SEHNR and CDR2 FQNEAQ (reference sequence).

This rearrangement joins TRBV7-9 to TRBJ2-5; D gene ambiguous. The CDR3 has 15 amino acids. V lost 3 bases and J 5 bases, leaving 16 bases between the germline ends. Germline V gene data show CDR1 as SEHNR and CDR2 as FQNEAQ (reference sequence). The CDR3, as DNA: TGTGCCAGCAGCTTTAACACCCGGCGCGGCGAGACCCAGTACTTC. Protein: CASSFNTRRGETQYF. The full variable domain, with the rest looked up from reference TRBV7-9 and TRBJ2-5, is DTGVSQNPRHKITKRGQNVTFRCDPISEHNRLYWYRQTLGQGPEFLTYFQNEAQLEKSRLLSDRFSAERPKGSFSTLEIQRTEQGDSAMYLCASSFNTRRGETQYFGPGTRLLVL.

In this sample, this clonotype turned up many times. The junction does not match germline at one end; this may be a read error. The rearrangement links TRBV5-1 to TRBJ2-1, with unresolved D. The CDR3 loop spans 11 amino acids. Germline assignment: CDR1 SGHRS and CDR2 YFSETQ. The CDR3 DNA is TGTGCCAGCAGCAAATACAATGAGCAGTTCTTC. Translated, it gives CASSKYNEQFF.

The J gene is TRBJ1-2, the V gene TRBV20-1, with 8 positions matching TRBD1. The CDR3 is made up of 12 amino acids. Losses at the gene ends were 6 bases for V and 8 bases for J; bases not matched to a gene: 8. Looked up from germline, CDR1 is DFQATT and CDR2 is SNEGSKA (reference sequence). The DNA for the CDR3 is TGCAGTGCCACCAGGACAGGGAACGGCTACACCTTC. Translated: CSATRTGNGYTF.

V gene TRBV7-9 combines with J gene TRBJ1-2; D may be TRBD1 (6 bases). Germline CDR1 reads SEHNR; CDR2 reads FQNEAQ (reference sequence). This CDR3 spans 14 amino acids. V was trimmed by 4 bases and J by 2 bases, leaving 11 bases between them. This CDR3 reads CASSSTGRNYGYTF. The CDR3 DNA reads TGTGCCAGCAGCTCAACAGGGAGAAACTATGGCTACACCTTC. Full variable domain (rest looked up from reference TRBV7-9 and TRBJ1-2): DTGVSQNPRHKITKRGQNVTFRCDPISEHNRLYWYRQTLGQGPEFLTYFQNEAQLEKSRLLSDRFSAERPKGSFSTLEIQRTEQGDSAMYLCASSSTGRNYGYTFGSGTRLTVV.

In its sample, this clonotype was seen a few times. The rearrangement joins TRBV7-3 to TRBJ1-1; D call uncertain. The CDR3 is made up of 13 amino acids. Per germline, CDR1 SGHTA and CDR2 FQGTGA. The germline V and J ends were trimmed by 5 bases and 1 base, with 8 bases remaining between them. The CDR3 DNA reads as TGTGCCAGCAGCACCACCCAGAACACTGAAGCTTTCTTT. It yields the protein CASSTTQNTEAFF.

The chain recombines TRBV13 with TRBJ1-2; 9 bases align to TRBD1. V shed 5 bases, J shed 6 bases, and the junction held 1 base outside the gene matches. Per germline, CDR1 PRHDT and CDR2 FYEKMQ (reference sequence). The CDR3 is 12 residues long. The chain's CDR3 is CASSGTGHGYTF. CDR3 in DNA: TGTGCCAGCAGCGGGACAGGGCATGGCTACACCTTC.

This clonotype turned up a few times. This chain joins TRBV4-1 and TRBJ2-7, with D unresolved. V lost 4 bases to trimming and J lost 2 bases, with 18 bases between them. This CDR3 has 16 amino acids. Looked up from germline, CDR1 is MGHRA and CDR2 is YSYEKL. In DNA, the CDR3 is TGCGCCAGCAGCCCAAGCATCGGACGGAAGGCCTACGAGCAGTACTTC. Its translation is CASSPSIGRKAYEQYF.

The rearrangement links TRBV4-3 to TRBJ2-1; tentative D call: TRBD2 (6 bases). Germline V gene lookup returns CDR1 LGHNA and CDR2 YSLEER. The CDR3 has 17 amino acids. The V end was cut by 0 bases, the J end by 2 bases, with 14 bases between. This CDR3 reads CASSQDDGGVAYNEQFF. DNA of the CDR3: TGCGCCAGCAGCCAAGATGATGGCGGGGTAGCCTACAATGAGCAGTTCTTC.

For this clonotype: This is likely a read error, given that the CDR3 carries no conserved phenylalanine or tryptophan at its end. The DNA is omitted, as the CDR3 cannot be located on it reliably, and the CDR3 follows TCRdb's listing. The rearrangement uses TRBV4-1 and TRBJ2-7; TRBD1 is the table's D call, not checked against the DNA. The CDR3 numbers 13 amino acids, ends counted. Germline V lookup: CDR1 MGHRA, CDR2 YSYEKL. Here the CDR3 reads CASSQESRGRVYL.

In its sample, this clonotype was seen a few times. The junction departs from the called germline gene at one end, perhaps through a read error. This chain joins TRBV6-1 and TRBJ1-5, with a weak D call TRBD1 (6 bases). The CDR3 is 14 residues long. Germline V gene data show CDR1 as MNHNS and CDR2 as SASEGT. The chain's CDR3 is CASGGGHSDQPQHF. Here the CDR3 DNA reads TGTGCCAGCGGTGGGGGGCATAGCGATCAGCCCCAGCATTTT.

In this sample, this clonotype turned up a few times. CDR3 nucleotides: TGCGCCAGCAGCTCCGTGGGAGGCTATACAGATACGCAGTATTTT. It specifies CASSSVGGYTDTQYF. V and J are TRBV5-1 and TRBJ2-3; tentative D call: TRBD2 (6 bases). CDR3 length equals 15 residues. The germline V gene encodes CDR1 SGHRS and CDR2 YFSETQ. V lost 3 bases and J 3 bases, leaving 14 bases between the germline ends. The whole variable domain, remainder taken from reference TRBV5-1 and TRBJ2-3, is KAGVTQTPRYLIKTRGQQVTLSCSPISGHRSVSWYQQTPGQGLQFLFEYFSETQRNKGNFPGRFSGRQFSNSRSEMNVSTLELGDSALYLCASSSVGGYTDTQYFGPGTRLTVL.

This clonotype is a singleton in its sample. This sequence joins TRBV4-1 and TRBJ2-5; maybe TRBD2 (6 bases). V lost 0 bases and J 4 bases, leaving 12 bases between the germline ends. Germline V lookup: CDR1 MGHRA, CDR2 YSYEKL. The CDR3 runs to 15 residues. As DNA, the CDR3 is TGCGCCAGCAGCCAAGAAGCGACTAGAGCAGAGACCCAGTACTTC. Its protein is CASSQEATRAETQYF.